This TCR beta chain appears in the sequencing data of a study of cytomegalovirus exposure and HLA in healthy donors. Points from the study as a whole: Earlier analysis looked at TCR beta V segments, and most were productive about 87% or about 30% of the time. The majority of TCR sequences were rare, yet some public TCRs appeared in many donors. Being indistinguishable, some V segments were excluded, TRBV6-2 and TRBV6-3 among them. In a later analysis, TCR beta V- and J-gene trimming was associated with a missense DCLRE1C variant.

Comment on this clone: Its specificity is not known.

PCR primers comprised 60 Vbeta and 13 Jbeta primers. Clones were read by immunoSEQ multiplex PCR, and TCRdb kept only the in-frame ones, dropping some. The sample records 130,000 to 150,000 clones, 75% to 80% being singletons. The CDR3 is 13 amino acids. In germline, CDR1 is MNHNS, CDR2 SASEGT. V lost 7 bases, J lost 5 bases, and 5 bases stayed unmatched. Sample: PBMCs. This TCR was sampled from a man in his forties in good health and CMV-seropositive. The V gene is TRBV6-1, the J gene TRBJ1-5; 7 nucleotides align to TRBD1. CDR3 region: CASTATGDQPQHF. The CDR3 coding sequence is TGTGCCAGCACCGCCACAGGGGATCAGCCCCAGCATTTT.